This T cell receptor beta chain was sequenced for a study of cytomegalovirus exposure and HLA in healthy donors. PCR employed 60 Vbeta and 13 Jbeta primers. Profiled with immunoSEQ multiplex PCR; TCRdb holds only in-frame clones, not every one. Here the sample spans fewer than 80,000 clones, 70% to 75% being singletons. This clone turned up a few times. The target antigen is unknown. Study-wide results and limits: As confirmed in vitro, a few CMV-associated chains were specific for CMV antigens. Within an earlier analysis, most TCR beta V segments proved productive either about 90% or about 30% of the time. Most CMV-associated TCR beta chains appeared HLA-restricted in a later analysis.

CDR1 is MNHNY and CDR2 is SVGAGI in the germline V gene (reference sequence). The CDR3 loop spans 14 amino acids. V shed 5 bases, J shed 2 bases, and the junction held 5 bases outside the gene matches. The sequencing sample was made of PBMCs. V is TRBV6-6 and J is TRBJ2-5, with 7 nucleotides matching TRBD1. The receptor was isolated from a woman in her thirties in good health and CMV-seronegative. The CDR3 is CASSAVGQQETQYF. The CDR3, as DNA: TGTGCCAGCAGTGCCGTGGGACAGCAAGAGACCCAGTACTTC.